This passage covers 22 T cell receptor beta chains from one sample sequenced in a study of fetal regulatory T cell absence and autoimmunity. Profiling relied on immunoSEQ multiplex PCR, and the TCRdb table lists in-frame clones only, not all of them. The sample has around 100,000 clones, approximately 75% seen once. Sequencing was performed on pancreas tissue. The origin of the receptors is a male donor with IPEX syndrome.

The V gene is TRBV15, the J gene TRBJ1-4; TRBD1 agrees at 8 bases. The trim removed 8 bases at V and 8 bases at J, leaving 7 bases unmatched. The CDR3 runs to 13 residues. The germline CDR1 and CDR2 sequences are LNHNV and YYDKDF (reference sequence). The CDR3 DNA follows: TGTGCCACCTGTCTCAGGGGGCGGGAAAAACTGTTTTTT. Amino acids: CATCLRGREKLFF.

The J gene is TRBJ2-7, the V gene TRBV5-1; 7 bases are a match to TRBD2. Germline V gene sequence: CDR1 SGHRS, CDR2 YFSETQ. Trimming removed 0 bases from V and 6 bases from J; junction bases left unmatched: 6. The CDR3 runs 14 residues. CDR3 sequence reads: CASSLVRESLEQYF. The CDR3 DNA reads TGCGCCAGCAGCTTGGTGCGGGAGTCCCTCGAGCAGTACTTC.

The J gene is TRBJ2-7, the V gene TRBV11-2; the match to TRBD2 covers 7 bases. Germline lookup yields CDR1 SGHAT and CDR2 FQNNGV. There are 15 residues in the CDR3. With V trimmed by 3 bases and J by 2 bases, 7 bases remained unmatched. In DNA form, the CDR3 reads TGTGCCAGCAGCTTTCTGCTAGCGGACACCTACGAGCAGTACTTC. Translating it yields CASSFLLADTYEQYF.

The gene calls are TRBV4-1 and TRBJ2-1; 9 positions agree with TRBD2. CDR1 is MGHRA and CDR2 is YSYEKL in the germline V gene. The CDR3 consists of 18 residues. The junction had 14 bases not matched to a gene; V was cut back by 0 bases and J by 8 bases. CDR3 nucleotide sequence: TGCGCCAGCAGCCAAGATAGCGTGTGGGCGGGGGGGCGCGATGAGCAGTTCTTC. Protein product: CASSQDSVWAGGRDEQFF.

The V and J genes are TRBV6-5 and TRBJ2-1; the match to TRBD1 covers 10 bases. Unmatched junction bases numbered 1, after V lost 5 bases and J lost 6 bases. There are 13 residues in the CDR3. Germline CDR1 MNHEY, CDR2 SVGAGI. CDR3: CASSGQGVNEQFF. The CDR3 coding sequence is TGTGCCAGCAGTGGACAGGGGGTCAATGAGCAGTTCTTC.

V gene TRBV15 combines with J gene TRBJ2-3, with 7 bases identical to TRBD2. This CDR3 has 16 amino acids. From germline, CDR1 is LNHNV and CDR2 YYDKDF (reference sequence). J gave up 1 base and V 1 base, and 5 bases lay outside the gene matches. The CDR3 sequence: CATSRVGLDGTDTQYF. CDR3 nucleotide sequence: TGTGCCACCAGCAGAGTAGGACTAGATGGCACAGATACGCAGTATTTT.

V gene TRBV7-9 combines with J gene TRBJ2-2; 7 nucleotides match TRBD2. The V segment lost 1 base and the J segment 1 base; nucleotides outside the gene matches: 6. The V gene's germline CDR1 is SEHNR and CDR2 FQNEAQ (reference sequence). The CDR3 has 17 amino acids. The CDR3 protein is CASSLGSGGGNTGELFF. The CDR3 DNA reads as TGTGCCAGCAGCTTAGGATCAGGCGGGGGGAACACCGGGGAGCTGTTTTTT.

The genes are TRBV7-6 and TRBJ2-3; D perhaps matches TRBD2 (6 bases). CDR1 and CDR2 from the germline V gene are SGHVS and FNYEAQ. Trimming took 5 bases from V and 2 from J, leaving 20 bases between them. The CDR3 loop spans 17 amino acids. CDR3 DNA: TGTGCCAGCAGCCGGCCGGTGCGGGGATTACACACAGATACGCAGTATTTT. Translating gives CASSRPVRGLHTDTQYF.

The V gene is TRBV27, the J gene TRBJ2-1; D possibly corresponds to TRBD2 (6 bases). The CDR3 has 14 residues. Germline V CDR1 and CDR2: MNHEY, SMNVEV (reference sequence). V lost 2 bases and J 4 bases, leaving 9 bases between the germline ends. CDR3 nucleotides: TGTGCCAGCAGTTTACCGGGACTTTACAATGAGCAGTTCTTC. Protein: CASSLPGLYNEQFF.

This clone occurred a few times. The chain has TRBV5-4 and TRBJ2-2, with D unclear. This CDR3 contains 13 residues. Trimming removed 0 bases at V and 6 bases at J, with 6 bases between. From germline, CDR1 is SGHNT and CDR2 YYREEE (reference sequence). The CDR3 sequence is CASSLGGPGELFF. CDR3 in DNA: TGTGCCAGCAGCTTGGGCGGACCCGGGGAGCTGTTTTTT.

V gene TRBV30 combines with J gene TRBJ1-4; 9 positions agree with TRBD1. Trimming removed 0 bases from V and 4 bases from J; junction bases left unmatched: 6. The CDR3 is 16 amino acids. Germline V CDR1 and CDR2: GTSNPN, SVGIG (reference sequence). In DNA form, the CDR3 reads TGTGCCTGGAGTGTAGGGACAGGGTCCCTTAATGAAAAACTGTTTTTT. It yields the protein CAWSVGTGSLNEKLFF. The full variable domain, completed using reference TRBV30 and TRBJ1-4, is SQTIHQWPATLVQPVGSPLSLECTVEGTSNPNLYWYRQAAGRGLQLLFYSVGIGQISSEVPQNLSASRPQDRQFILSSKKLLLSDSGFYLCAWSVGTGSLNEKLFFGSGTQLSVL.

This clone was seen once. The J gene is TRBJ2-3, the V gene TRBV29-1; the D gene could be TRBD1 or TRBD2 (5 bases each). V was shortened by 3 bases and J by 2 bases, with 21 bases between the two germline ends. Germline V gene data show CDR1 as SQVTM and CDR2 as ANQGSEA. The CDR3 is 17 residues long. CDR3 nucleotide sequence: TGCAGCGTTGACCGGCAGGGTTTGGGGGTAGACACAGATACGCAGTATTTT. Its protein is CSVDRQGLGVDTDTQYF.

This chain joins TRBV11-2 and TRBJ2-1, with TRBD2 matching over 8 bases. The length of the CDR3 is 16 residues. The ends lost 3 bases at V and 3 bases at J; junction bases unmatched: 7. Germline lookup yields CDR1 SGHAT and CDR2 FQNNGV. The CDR3 sequence: CASSLRLASFYNEQFF. Written as DNA, the CDR3 is TGTGCCAGCAGCTTGCGACTAGCGAGCTTCTACAATGAGCAGTTCTTC. Looking up the rest from reference TRBV11-2 and TRBJ2-1 gives the full variable domain: EAGVAQSPRYKIIEKRQSVAFWCNPISGHATLYWYQQILGQGPKLLIQFQNNGVVDDSQLPKDRFSAERLKGVDSTLKIQPAKLEDSAVYLCASSLRLASFYNEQFFGPGTRLTVL.

A single count supports this clone. V is TRBV30 and J is TRBJ2-3, with TRBD1 matching 12 bases. V shed 4 bases, J shed 1 base, and the junction held 3 bases outside the gene matches. The V gene's germline CDR1 is GTSNPN and CDR2 SVGIG (reference sequence). The CDR3 totals 15 residues. The CDR3 DNA reads TGTGCCTGGATCGGGACAGGGGGCCGCACAGATACGCAGTATTTT. Residues: CAWIGTGGRTDTQYF. The full variable domain, its missing parts supplied by reference TRBV30 and TRBJ2-3, is SQTIHQWPATLVQPVGSPLSLECTVEGTSNPNLYWYRQAAGRGLQLLFYSVGIGQISSEVPQNLSASRPQDRQFILSSKKLLLSDSGFYLCAWIGTGGRTDTQYFGPGTRLTVL.

The count of this clone is one. The V gene is TRBV21-1, the J gene TRBJ2-2; the table's D gene call, TRBD2, was not cross checked with the DNA. TRBV21-1 is given as a pseudogene. The CDR3 runs 18 residues. CDR3 residues: CASSKRPPRGGNTGELFF. The CDR3 DNA is TGTGCCAGCAGCAAGCGGCCCCCGAGGGGGGGGAACACCGGGGAGCTGTTTTTT.

The chain uses TRBV9 and TRBJ2-2, with a possible D match to TRBD2 (6 bases). CDR1 SGDLS and CDR2 YYNGEE come from the germline V gene. Trimming shortened V by 2 bases and J by 7 bases, and 9 bases separated the two germline ends. This CDR3 region has 13 residues. CDR3 in amino acids: CASSVLASGELFF. The CDR3, as DNA: TGTGCCAGCAGCGTCCTAGCGAGCGGGGAGCTGTTTTTT.

CDR3 loop: CASSLSPQSSGNTIYF. In nucleotides, the CDR3 is TGCGCCAGCAGCTTGAGTCCCCAGAGCTCTGGAAACACCATATATTTT. The chain recombines TRBV5-1 with TRBJ1-3; D gene ambiguous. Germline CDR1 is SGHRS and CDR2 is YFSETQ. The V gene lost 1 base and the J gene lost 0 bases, with 11 bases spanning the gap. This CDR3 contains 16 residues.

This clone was counted between two and nine times. The V and J genes are TRBV5-5 and TRBJ1-5; 11 nucleotides agree with TRBD1. With V trimmed by 4 bases and J by 3 bases, 3 bases remained unmatched. Germline CDR1 reads SGHKS; CDR2 reads YYEKEE (reference sequence). The CDR3 runs 15 residues. The CDR3 sequence: CASSLGQGANQPQHF. DNA of the CDR3: TGTGCCAGCAGCCTTGGACAGGGGGCCAATCAGCCCCAGCATTTT.

The chain employs TRBV5-1 and TRBJ2-1, with D possibly being TRBD1 (7 bases). The germline gives CDR1 SGHRS, CDR2 YFSETQ. Deletions cut 4 bases from V and 4 bases from J, with 15 bases between. The CDR3 loop spans 15 amino acids. CDR3 coding DNA: TGCGCCAGCAGCGCCCCGCCAGGGGGGTACAATGAGCAGTTCTTC. This translates into CASSAPPGGYNEQFF.

V usage is TRBV9 and J usage is TRBJ2-3, with D tentatively TRBD2 (6 bases). V lost 3 bases and J 1 base, leaving 9 bases between the germline ends. CDR3 length equals 14 residues. Germline V gene data show CDR1 as SGDLS and CDR2 as YYNGEE. CDR3 DNA: TGTGCCAGCAGCGAGGGGACTCGCACAGATACGCAGTATTTT. This codes for CASSEGTRTDTQYF.

V is TRBV4-1 and J is TRBJ2-7, with 10 bases that match TRBD2. The V gene end was trimmed by 0 bases and the J gene end by 2 bases; junction bases not matched to a gene: 4. This CDR3 region has 16 residues. CDR1 and CDR2 from the germline V gene are MGHRA and YSYEKL. The CDR3 sequence is CASSQEPGLAAYEQYF. The CDR3 DNA reads as TGCGCCAGCAGCCAAGAGCCCGGACTAGCGGCCTACGAGCAGTACTTC.

The CDR3 sequence: CASSPTPANYGYTF. In DNA form, the CDR3 reads TGTGCCAGCAGCCCGACTCCAGCTAACTATGGCTACACCTTC. The chain carries TRBV4-2 and TRBJ1-2, with no clear D. The CDR3 contains 14 residues. V was cut by 4 bases and J by 0 bases, with 9 bases left in between. Germline V lookup: CDR1 LGHNA, CDR2 YNFKEQ.